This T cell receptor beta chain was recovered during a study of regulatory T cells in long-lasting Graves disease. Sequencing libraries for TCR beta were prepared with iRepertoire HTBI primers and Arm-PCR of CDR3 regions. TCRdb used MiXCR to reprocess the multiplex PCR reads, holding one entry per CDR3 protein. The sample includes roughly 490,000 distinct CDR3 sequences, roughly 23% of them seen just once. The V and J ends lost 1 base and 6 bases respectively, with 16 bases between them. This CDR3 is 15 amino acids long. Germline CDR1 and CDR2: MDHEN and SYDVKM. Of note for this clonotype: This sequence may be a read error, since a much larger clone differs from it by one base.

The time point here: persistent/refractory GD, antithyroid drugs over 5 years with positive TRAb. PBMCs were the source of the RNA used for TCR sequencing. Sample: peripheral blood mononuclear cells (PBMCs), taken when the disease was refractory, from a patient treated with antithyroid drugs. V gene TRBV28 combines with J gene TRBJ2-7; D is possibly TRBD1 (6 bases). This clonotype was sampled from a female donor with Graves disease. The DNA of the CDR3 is TGTGCCAGCAGTTTATCCTCGGCAGGGGTCGCCGAGCAGTACTTC. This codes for CASSLSSAGVAEQYF.